The clone carrying this T cell receptor (beta chain) showed up just a few times. The protocol was immunoSEQ multiplex PCR, while the TCRdb copy is restricted to in-frame clones and leaves out a portion. The repertoire holds 95,000 or so clones, about two thirds seen once, with less than 2.5% in the top ten. This specimen belongs to a study of fetal regulatory T cell absence and autoimmunity. The CDR3 covers 13 residues. V lost 5 bases, J lost 1 base, and 6 bases lay in between. Germline V gene lookup returns CDR1 SGHVS and CDR2 FNYEAQ. The sequenced sample was pancreas tissue. This receptor was obtained from a male donor with IPEX syndrome. V usage is TRBV7-6 and J usage is TRBJ1-5; tentative D call: TRBD1 (5 bases). CDR3 sequence reads: CASSRDSNQPQHF. As DNA, the CDR3 is TGTGCCAGCAGCCGGGACAGCAATCAGCCCCAGCATTTT.